The clone carrying this T cell receptor beta chain has ten or more counts. Its antigen is undetermined. Germline CDR1 and CDR2: SGHRS and YFSETQ. With 4 bases removed from V and 6 bases from J, the gap between germline ends came to 16 bases. The CDR3 contains 15 residues. The sample belongs to a study of T-cell reconstitution after alpha-beta-depleted transplantation in children. Whole-study findings and limits: At one year after transplant, newly produced T cells mostly accounted for T-cell counts and diversity. Alpha-beta T cells about two months after transplant reportedly derived from several hundred expanded graft clones.

The library targeted TCRbeta and was prepared with unique molecular identifiers. TCRdb itself ran the PCR reads through MiXCR, one entry per CDR3 protein. The data show 200,000 to 250,000 distinct CDR3 sequences, around 9.2% seen once. The sample consisted of PBMCs, mostly from graft donor cells, taken 360 days after TCRalphabeta/CD19-depleted stem cell transplant. This clonotype was sampled from a male patient between 2 and 10 years old who had a stem cell transplant for acute myeloid leukemia, so the T cells may come from the graft donor. The V and J genes are TRBV5-1 and TRBJ2-2; possible D gene TRBD2, 6 bases. The CDR3 is CASSINNLAPGELFF. The CDR3 DNA reads as TGCGCCAGCAGCATCAATAATCTAGCGCCCGGGGAGCTGTTTTTT.